This TCR beta chain derives from a study of cytomegalovirus exposure and HLA in healthy donors. Study results and caveats: After further analysis at a later stage, around 17,000 TCR beta sequences were associated with HLA alleles at 0.05 false discovery rate. There were reportedly fewer N-insertions in an Asian-associated ancestry cluster than the approximately 670-donor mean, in a later analysis. Most TCR sequences were rare, but some public TCRs occurred in many donors.

PCR involved 60 Vbeta and 13 Jbeta primers. TCRdb's table, derived via immunoSEQ multiplex PCR, lists solely in-frame clones and lacks some. Of 80,000 to 95,000 clones listed, roughly three quarters are singletons. The J segment lost 0 bases and the V segment lost 4 bases, leaving 2 bases of the junction unmatched. This CDR3 is 16 amino acids long. CDR1 is SGHAT and CDR2 is FQNNGV in the germline V gene. Notes on this clone: Its target is not known.

The sequenced sample was PBMCs. The V gene is TRBV11-2, the J gene TRBJ2-3; 12 nucleotides match TRBD2. This receptor was taken from a woman aged 40 to 50 in good health and CMV-seropositive. CDR3 region: CASSWGTSGSTDTQYF. Written as DNA, the CDR3 is TGTGCCAGCAGCTGGGGGACTAGCGGGAGCACAGATACGCAGTATTTT.